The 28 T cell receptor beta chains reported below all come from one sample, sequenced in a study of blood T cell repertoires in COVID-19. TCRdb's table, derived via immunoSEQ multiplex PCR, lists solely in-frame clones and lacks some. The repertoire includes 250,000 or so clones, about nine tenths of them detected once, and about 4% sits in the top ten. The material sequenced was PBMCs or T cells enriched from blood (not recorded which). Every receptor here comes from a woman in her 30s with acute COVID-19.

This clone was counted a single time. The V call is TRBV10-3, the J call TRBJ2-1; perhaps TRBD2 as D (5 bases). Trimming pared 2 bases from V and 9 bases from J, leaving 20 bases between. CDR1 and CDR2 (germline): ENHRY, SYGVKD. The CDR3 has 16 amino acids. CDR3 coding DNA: TGTGCCATCAGTGAGAGAAGCGGTACCGCAGAGGGTGAGCAGTTCTTC. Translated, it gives CAISERSGTAEGEQFF.

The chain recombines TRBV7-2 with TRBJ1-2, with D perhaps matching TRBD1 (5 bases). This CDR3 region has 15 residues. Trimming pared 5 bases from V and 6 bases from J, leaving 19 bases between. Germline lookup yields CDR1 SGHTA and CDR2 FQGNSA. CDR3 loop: CASSLPRGGADGYTF. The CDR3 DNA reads TGTGCCAGCAGCCTACCAAGGGGAGGGGCGGATGGCTACACCTTC. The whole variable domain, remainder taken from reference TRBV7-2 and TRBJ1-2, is GAGVSQSPSNKVTEKGKDVELRCDPISGHTALYWYRQSLGQGLEFLIYFQGNSAPDKSGLPSDRFSAERTGGSVSTLTIQRTQQEDSAVYLCASSLPRGGADGYTFGSGTRLTVV.

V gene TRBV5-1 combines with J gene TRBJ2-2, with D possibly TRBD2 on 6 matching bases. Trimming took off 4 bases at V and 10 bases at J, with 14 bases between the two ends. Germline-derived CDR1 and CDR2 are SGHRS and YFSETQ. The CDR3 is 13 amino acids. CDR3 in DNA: TGCGCCAGCAGCAACTCGGGGGTGGAGGAGCTGTTTTTT. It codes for CASSNSGVEELFF.

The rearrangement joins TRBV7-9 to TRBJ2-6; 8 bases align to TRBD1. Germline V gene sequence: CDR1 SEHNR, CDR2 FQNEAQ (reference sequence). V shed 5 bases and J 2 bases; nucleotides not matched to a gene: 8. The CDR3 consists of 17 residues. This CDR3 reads CASSQTGGYAGANVLTF. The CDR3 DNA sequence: TGTGCCAGCAGCCAAACAGGGGGTTACGCTGGGGCCAACGTCCTGACTTTC.

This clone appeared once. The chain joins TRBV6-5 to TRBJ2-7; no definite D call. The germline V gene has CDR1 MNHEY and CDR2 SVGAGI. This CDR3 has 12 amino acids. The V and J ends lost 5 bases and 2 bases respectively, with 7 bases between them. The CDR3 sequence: CASSLTPYEQYF. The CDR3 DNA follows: TGTGCCAGCAGTCTGACACCCTACGAGCAGTACTTC.

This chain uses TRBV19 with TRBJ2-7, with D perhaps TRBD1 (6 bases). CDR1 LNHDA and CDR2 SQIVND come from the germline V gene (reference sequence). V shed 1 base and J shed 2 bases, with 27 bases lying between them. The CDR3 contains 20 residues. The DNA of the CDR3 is TGTGCCAGTAGTATAGGGGGGTCGACAGGATCTCTACCGATCCCCTACGAGCAGTACTTC. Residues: CASSIGGSTGSLPIPYEQYF.

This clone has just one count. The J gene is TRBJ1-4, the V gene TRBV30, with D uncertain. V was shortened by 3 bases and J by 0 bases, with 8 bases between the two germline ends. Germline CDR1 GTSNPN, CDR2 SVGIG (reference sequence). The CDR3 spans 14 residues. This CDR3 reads CAWRPSATNEKLFF. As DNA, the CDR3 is TGTGCCTGGAGACCTAGCGCAACTAATGAAAAACTGTTTTTT.

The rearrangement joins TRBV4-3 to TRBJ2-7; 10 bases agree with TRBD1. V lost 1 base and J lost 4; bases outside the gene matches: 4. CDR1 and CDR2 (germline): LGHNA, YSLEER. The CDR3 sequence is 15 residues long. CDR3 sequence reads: CASSQGQGAAYEQYF. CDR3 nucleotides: TGCGCCAGCAGCCAAGGACAGGGGGCGGCGTACGAGCAGTACTTC.

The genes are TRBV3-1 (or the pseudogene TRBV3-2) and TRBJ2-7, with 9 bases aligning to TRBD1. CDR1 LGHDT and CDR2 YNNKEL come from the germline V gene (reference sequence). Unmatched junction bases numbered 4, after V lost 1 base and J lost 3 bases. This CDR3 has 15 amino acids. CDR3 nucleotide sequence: TGTGCCAGCAGCCAAGCCCCGGGACAGGGCTACGAGCAGTACTTC. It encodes CASSQAPGQGYEQYF.

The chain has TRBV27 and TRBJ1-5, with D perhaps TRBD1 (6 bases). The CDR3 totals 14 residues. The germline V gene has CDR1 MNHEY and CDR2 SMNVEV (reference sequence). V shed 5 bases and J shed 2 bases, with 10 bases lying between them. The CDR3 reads CASSPNRGNQPQHF. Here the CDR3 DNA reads TGTGCCAGCAGTCCGAACAGGGGCAATCAGCCCCAGCATTTT.

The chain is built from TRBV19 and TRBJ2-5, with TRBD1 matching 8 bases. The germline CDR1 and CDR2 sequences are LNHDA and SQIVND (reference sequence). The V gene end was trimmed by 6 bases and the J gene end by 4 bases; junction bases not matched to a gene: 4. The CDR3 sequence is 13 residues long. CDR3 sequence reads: CASSGQGAETQYF. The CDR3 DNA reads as TGTGCCAGTAGCGGCCAGGGGGCAGAGACCCAGTACTTC.

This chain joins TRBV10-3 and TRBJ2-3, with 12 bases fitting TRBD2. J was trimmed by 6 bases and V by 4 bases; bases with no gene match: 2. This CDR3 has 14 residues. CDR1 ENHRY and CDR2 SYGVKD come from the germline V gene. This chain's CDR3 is CAISGLAGDDTQYF. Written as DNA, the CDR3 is TGTGCCATCAGTGGACTAGCGGGAGATGATACGCAGTATTTT.

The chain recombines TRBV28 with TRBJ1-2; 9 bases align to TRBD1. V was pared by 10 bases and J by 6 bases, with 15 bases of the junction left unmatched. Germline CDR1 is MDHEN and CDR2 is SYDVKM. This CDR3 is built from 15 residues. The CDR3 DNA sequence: TGTGCCACCCACCTTACAGGGGGCGGGCGTGATGGCTACACCTTC. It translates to CATHLTGGGRDGYTF.

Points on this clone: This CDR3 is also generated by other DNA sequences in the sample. CDR3 loop: CASSLTSGYEQYF. CDR3 coding DNA: TGTGCCAGCAGTTTGACTAGCGGCTACGAGCAGTACTTC. The chain has TRBV28 and TRBJ2-7; 9 positions agree with TRBD2. The CDR3 has 13 residues. Trimming cost V 3 bases and J 3 bases; bases outside gene matches: 0. CDR1 is MDHEN, CDR2 SYDVKM, per germline.

CDR3 DNA sequence: TGTGCCACCAGCACTAGCGCTGCGAGCTCCTACAATGAGCAGTTCTTC. Translating gives CATSTSAASSYNEQFF. The gene calls are TRBV24-1 and TRBJ2-1, with 7 bases aligning to TRBD2. Germline CDR1 and CDR2: KGHDR and SFDVKD. The junction had 8 bases not matched to a gene; V was cut back by 7 bases and J by 0 bases. The CDR3 is 16 residues long.

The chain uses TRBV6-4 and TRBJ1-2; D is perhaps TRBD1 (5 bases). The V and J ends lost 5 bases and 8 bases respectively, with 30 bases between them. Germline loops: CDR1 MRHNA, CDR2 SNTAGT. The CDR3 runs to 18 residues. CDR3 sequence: CASSSSGTHSASGGGYTF. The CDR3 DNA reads TGTGCCAGCAGTAGCTCCGGGACCCACTCTGCTTCAGGAGGGGGCTACACCTTC.

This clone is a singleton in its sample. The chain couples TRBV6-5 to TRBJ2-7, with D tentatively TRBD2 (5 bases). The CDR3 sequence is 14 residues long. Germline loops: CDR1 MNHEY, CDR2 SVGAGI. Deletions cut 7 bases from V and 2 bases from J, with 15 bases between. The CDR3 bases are TGTGCCAGCACAAGGACTTACGGACCCTACGAGCAGTACTTC. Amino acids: CASTRTYGPYEQYF.

The CDR3 sequence is CSVEGRGLNYGYTF. CDR3 nucleotides: TGCAGCGTCGAGGGCAGGGGACTAAACTATGGCTACACCTTC. The chain uses TRBV29-1 and TRBJ1-2; possibly TRBD1 for D (6 bases). CDR1 and CDR2 (germline): SQVTM, ANQGSEA. Trimming pared 6 bases from V and 2 bases from J, leaving 16 bases between. The CDR3 is made up of 14 amino acids.

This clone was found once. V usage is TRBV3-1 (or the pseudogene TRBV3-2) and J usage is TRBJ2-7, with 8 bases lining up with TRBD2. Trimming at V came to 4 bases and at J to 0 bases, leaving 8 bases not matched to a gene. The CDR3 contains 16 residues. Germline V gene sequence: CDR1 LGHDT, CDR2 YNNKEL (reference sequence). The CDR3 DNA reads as TGTGCCAGCAGCCTAGGCTTCGGGAGGGTCTCCTACGAGCAGTACTTC. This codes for CASSLGFGRVSYEQYF.

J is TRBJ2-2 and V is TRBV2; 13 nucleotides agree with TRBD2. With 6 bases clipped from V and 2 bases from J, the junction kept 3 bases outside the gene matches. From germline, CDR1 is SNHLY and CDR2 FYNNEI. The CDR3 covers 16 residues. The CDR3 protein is CASRSGLAGNTGELFF. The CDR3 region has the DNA TGTGCCAGCAGATCGGGACTAGCGGGAAACACCGGGGAGCTGTTTTTT.

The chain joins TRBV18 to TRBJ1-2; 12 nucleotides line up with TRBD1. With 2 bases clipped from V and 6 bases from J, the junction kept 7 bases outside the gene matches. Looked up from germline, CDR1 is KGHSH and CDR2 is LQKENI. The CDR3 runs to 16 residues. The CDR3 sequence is CASSPKSGQGADGYTF. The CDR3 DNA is TGTGCCAGCTCACCAAAATCGGGACAGGGGGCGGATGGCTACACCTTC.

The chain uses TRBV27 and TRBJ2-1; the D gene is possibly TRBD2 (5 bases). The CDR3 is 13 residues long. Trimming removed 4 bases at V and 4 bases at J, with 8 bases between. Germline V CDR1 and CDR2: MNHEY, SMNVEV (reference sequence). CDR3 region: CASSWTRYNEQFF. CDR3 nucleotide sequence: TGTGCCAGCAGTTGGACTCGTTACAATGAGCAGTTCTTC.

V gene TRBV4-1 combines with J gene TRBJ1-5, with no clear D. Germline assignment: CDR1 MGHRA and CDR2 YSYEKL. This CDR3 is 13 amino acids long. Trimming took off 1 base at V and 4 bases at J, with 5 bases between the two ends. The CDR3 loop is CASSQGLNQPQHF. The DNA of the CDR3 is TGCGCCAGCAGCCAAGGGCTGAATCAGCCCCAGCATTTT.

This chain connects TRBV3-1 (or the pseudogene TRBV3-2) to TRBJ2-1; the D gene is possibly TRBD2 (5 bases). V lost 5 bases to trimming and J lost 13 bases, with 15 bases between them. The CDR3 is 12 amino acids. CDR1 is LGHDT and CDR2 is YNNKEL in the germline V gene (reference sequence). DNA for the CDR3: TGTGCCAGCAGCGTAGTCGGCCTAGCACAGTTCTTC. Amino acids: CASSVVGLAQFF.

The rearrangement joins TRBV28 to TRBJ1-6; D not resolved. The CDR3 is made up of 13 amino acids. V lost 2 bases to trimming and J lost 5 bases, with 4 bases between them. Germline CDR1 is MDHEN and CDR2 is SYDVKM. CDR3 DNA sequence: TGTGCCAGCAGTTTAGCAGATAATTCACCCCTCCACTTT. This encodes CASSLADNSPLHF.

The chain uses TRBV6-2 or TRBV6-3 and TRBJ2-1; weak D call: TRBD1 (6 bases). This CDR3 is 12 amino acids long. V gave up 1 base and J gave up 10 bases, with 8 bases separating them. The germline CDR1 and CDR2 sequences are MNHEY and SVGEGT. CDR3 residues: CASSYWGQEQFF. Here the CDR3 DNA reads TGTGCCAGCAGTTACTGGGGGCAAGAGCAGTTCTTC.

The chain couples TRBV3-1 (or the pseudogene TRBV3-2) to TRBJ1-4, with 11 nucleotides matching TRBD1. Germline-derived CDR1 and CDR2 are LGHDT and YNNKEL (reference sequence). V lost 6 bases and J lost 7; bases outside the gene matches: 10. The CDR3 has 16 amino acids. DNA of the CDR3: TGTGCCAGCAGACCCACGCCGGGACAGGGGGTTGAAAAACTGTTTTTT. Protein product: CASRPTPGQGVEKLFF.

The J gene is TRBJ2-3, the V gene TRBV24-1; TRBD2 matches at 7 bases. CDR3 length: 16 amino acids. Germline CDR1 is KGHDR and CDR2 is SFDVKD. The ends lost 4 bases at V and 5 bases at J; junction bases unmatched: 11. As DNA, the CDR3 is TGTGCCACCAGTGACCGGAGTGGCGGGAGTTTAGATACGCAGTATTTT. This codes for CATSDRSGGSLDTQYF.